This TCR beta chain was recorded in a study of blood T cell repertoires in COVID-19. CDR1 and CDR2 from the germline V gene are MNHEY and SVGAGI. V trimming: 2 bases; J trimming: 4 bases; junction bases outside the gene matches: 9. CDR3 length equals 16 residues. The protocol was immunoSEQ multiplex PCR, while the TCRdb copy is restricted to in-frame clones and leaves out a portion. Among roughly 230,000 clones listed, less than 90% were seen once. V is TRBV6-5 and J is TRBJ1-1; 8 bases are a match to TRBD1. Sample: peripheral blood. This receptor was identified in an elderly woman with COVID-19, enrolled during active disease. In DNA form, the CDR3 reads TGTGCCAGCAGTTACAGGGCGCAGGGGGCGAGCACTGAAGCTTTCTTT. Amino acid sequence: CASSYRAQGASTEAFF.